The 25 T cell receptor beta chains listed next were all sequenced from one sample in a study of identical twins. A single record per CDR3 protein comes from TCRdb applying MiXCR to the 5' RACE reads. Here the sample spans hundreds of thousands of distinct CDR3 sequences, 6% to 9% being singletons. A further study also used this sample, focusing on yellow fever vaccine responses in identical twins.

The sequenced sample consisted of memory (CD45RO+) T cells sorted from blood. These receptors came from a woman aged 18-29 years in good health.

The chain uses TRBV3-1 and TRBJ2-7; the match to TRBD2 covers 7 bases. Germline-derived CDR1 and CDR2 are LGHDT and YNNKEL (reference sequence). Trimming cost V 2 bases and J 7 bases; bases outside gene matches: 17. This CDR3 has 17 amino acids. The CDR3 loop is CASSQSSGLDASREQYF. CDR3 coding DNA: TGTGCCAGCAGCCAATCCTCCGGACTAGACGCCTCACGTGAGCAGTACTTC.

This clonotype has just a few counts. V and J are TRBV20-1 and TRBJ1-1; TRBD1 might be the D (6 bases). The V end lost 5 bases, the J end lost 0 bases, and 16 bases lay between the germline ends. The germline CDR1 and CDR2 sequences are DFQATT and SNEGSKA (reference sequence). This CDR3 contains 15 residues. CDR3 DNA sequence: TGCAGTGCTCTGATCCGGGCAGGGGTGAACACTGAAGCTTTCTTT. Protein product: CSALIRAGVNTEAFF.

Only a few counts were recorded for this clonotype. The chain uses TRBV25-1 and TRBJ1-2; possibly TRBD1 for D (5 bases). Germline V gives CDR1 MGHDK, CDR2 SYGVNS. This CDR3 has 13 amino acids. V was shortened by 5 bases and J by 4 bases, with 11 bases between the two germline ends. CDR3 bases: TGTGCCAGCAGTTGGGGGGGGACCTATGGCTACACCTTC. It specifies CASSWGGTYGYTF.

V and J are TRBV11-3 and TRBJ2-7; 10 bases fit TRBD1. Germline values: CDR1 SGHNT, CDR2 YENEEA. V gave up 5 bases and J gave up 5 bases; unmatched junction bases: 6. This CDR3 has 14 residues. CDR3 sequence (DNA): TGTGCCAGCAGCCCCGACAGGGGGCGAGACGAGCAGTACTTC. Translating gives CASSPDRGRDEQYF.

This clonotype was seen ten or more times. This chain links TRBV7-2 with TRBJ2-1; D ambiguous. V lost 1 base and J 7 bases, leaving 11 bases between the germline ends. Germline lookup yields CDR1 SGHTA and CDR2 FQGNSA. The CDR3 length is 14 residues. The CDR3 DNA follows: TGTGCCAGCAGCTTAGTGGTCGATGGGAATGAGCAGTTCTTC. Translated, it gives CASSLVVDGNEQFF. The entire variable domain, with the rest obtained from reference TRBV7-2 and TRBJ2-1, is as follows: GAGVSQSPSNKVTEKGKDVELRCDPISGHTALYWYRQSLGQGLEFLIYFQGNSAPDKSGLPSDRFSAERTGGSVSTLTIQRTQQEDSAVYLCASSLVVDGNEQFFGPGTRLTVL.

This clonotype was detected many times. The chain employs TRBV5-1 and TRBJ2-7; TRBD2 aligns across 9 bases. CDR1 and CDR2 from the germline V gene are SGHRS and YFSETQ. The CDR3 runs to 16 residues. The V segment lost 1 base and the J segment 7 bases; nucleotides outside the gene matches: 12. CDR3 sequence (DNA): TGCGCCAGCAGCTTGAGGCTAGCGGGGACCGCTCGGGAGCAGTACTTC. Residues: CASSLRLAGTAREQYF.

There are many counts of this clonotype. The V and J genes are TRBV10-1 and TRBJ2-3; no definite D call. The V end lost 0 bases, the J end lost 6 bases, and 13 bases lay between the germline ends. CDR3 size: 15 residues. In germline, CDR1 is WNHNN, CDR2 SYGVQD (reference sequence). CDR3 region: CASSESNSQADTQYF. The CDR3 bases are TGCGCCAGCAGTGAGTCCAACAGTCAAGCCGATACGCAGTATTTT.

Comments on this clonotype: Germline is not matched at one junction end, which may reflect a read error. V is TRBV28 and J is TRBJ2-7; D call uncertain. CDR3 length: 10 residues. Germline values: CDR1 MDHEN, CDR2 SYDVKM. The CDR3 loop reads CPPESYEQYF. The CDR3 DNA is TGCCCCCCCGAATCCTACGAGCAGTACTTC.

This clonotype was counted between two and nine times. The rearrangement uses TRBV20-1 and TRBJ2-7; TRBD2 matches at 7 bases. Germline CDR1 reads DFQATT; CDR2 reads SNEGSKA (reference sequence). V shed 0 bases, J shed 5 bases, and the junction held 7 bases outside the gene matches. This CDR3 is built from 14 residues. CDR3 nucleotides: TGCAGTGCTAGAGATCAGCGGGGCCCCAACGAGCAGTACTTC. Protein sequence: CSARDQRGPNEQYF.

This clonotype was observed at least ten times. This rearrangement joins TRBV29-1 to TRBJ2-1; 7 nucleotides match TRBD1. Unmatched junction bases numbered 9, after V lost 4 bases and J lost 6 bases. The CDR3 totals 14 residues. Germline CDR1 reads SQVTM; CDR2 reads ANQGSEA. The CDR3 sequence: CSVGDSSRSNEQFF. The DNA for the CDR3 is TGCAGCGTTGGGGACAGTTCGCGTTCCAATGAGCAGTTCTTC.

This clonotype was detected a few times. The gene calls are TRBV9 and TRBJ2-2; tentatively, D is TRBD2 (5 bases). The germline V gene has CDR1 SGDLS and CDR2 YYNGEE. Trimming pared 3 bases from V and 11 bases from J, leaving 20 bases between. This CDR3 comprises 15 residues. In nucleotides, the CDR3 is TGTGCCAGCAGCGGGGCAGGAGGAGGCACCAGAGAGCTGTTTTTT. This codes for CASSGAGGGTRELFF.

This clonotype appeared many times. The chain employs TRBV12-3 or TRBV12-4 and TRBJ1-6; D is uncertain. The CDR3 length is 13 residues. The V end lost 4 bases, the J end lost 8 bases, and 9 bases lay between the germline ends. CDR3 sequence: CASSYQTYSPLHF. The CDR3 DNA sequence: TGTGCCAGCAGTTATCAGACATATTCACCCCTCCACTTT.

There are many counts of this clonotype. This chain links TRBV3-1 with TRBJ2-2; D remains unclear. This CDR3 contains 13 residues. V lost 3 bases, J lost 7 bases, and 9 bases lay in between. CDR1 is LGHDT and CDR2 is YNNKEL in the germline V gene (reference sequence). The CDR3 nucleotides read TGTGCCAGCAGCCACCCCCTAGGCGGGGAGCTGTTTTTT. Its translation is CASSHPLGGELFF.

In this sample, this clonotype turned up many times. The genes are TRBV15 and TRBJ1-2; a weak D match, TRBD1 (5 bases). This CDR3 is built from 12 residues. The germline V gene has CDR1 LNHNV and CDR2 YYDKDF (reference sequence). V lost 1 base and J lost 12, with 12 bases in between. In DNA, the CDR3 is TGTGCCACCAGCAGAGGACAGAGCAATAACACCTTC. Translation gives CATSRGQSNNTF.

In regard to this clonotype: The junction departs from germline at one end; a sequencing error may be responsible. This chain links TRBV10-3 with TRBJ2-5; a possible D gene is TRBD2 (6 bases). CDR3 size: 13 residues. CDR1 is ENHRY and CDR2 is SYGVKD in the germline V gene. This CDR3 reads CAFPEGFTETQHF. The CDR3, as DNA: TGTGCCTTCCCGGAGGGGTTTACAGAGACCCAGCACTTC.

This clonotype has just a few counts. The genes are TRBV7-9 and TRBJ1-2; 7 nucleotides line up with TRBD1. Germline V gene data show CDR1 as SEHNR and CDR2 as FQNEAQ (reference sequence). J lost 13 bases, V lost 6 bases, and 11 bases had no gene match. CDR3 length: 12 amino acids. DNA of the CDR3: TGTGCCAGCAGGGGACAGCTCGACTTTAGCACCTTC. It translates to CASRGQLDFSTF.

This clonotype was counted between two and nine times. The chain uses TRBV7-2 and TRBJ1-5; D is possibly TRBD1 (5 bases). The CDR3 contains 14 residues. V was trimmed by 1 base and J by 7 bases, leaving 11 bases between them. The germline gives CDR1 SGHTA, CDR2 FQGNSA. In DNA form, the CDR3 reads TGTGCCAGCAGCTTAGTCTTCGGGGGGCAGCCCCAGCATTTT. Its translation is CASSLVFGGQPQHF.

This clonotype has ten or more counts. V is TRBV5-1 and J is TRBJ2-7; D is ambiguous. This CDR3 has 15 amino acids. Germline loops: CDR1 SGHRS, CDR2 YFSETQ. V gave up 4 bases and J gave up 0 bases, with 14 bases separating them. As DNA, the CDR3 is TGCGCCAGCAGCCCGACCCCCAAATTCTCCTACGAGCAGTACTTC. Protein product: CASSPTPKFSYEQYF.

The sample holds a few counts of this clonotype. J is TRBJ2-1 and V is TRBV27; D gene unclear. CDR1 is MNHEY and CDR2 is SMNVEV in the germline V gene (reference sequence). V was trimmed by 5 bases and J by 0 bases, leaving 11 bases between them. The CDR3 covers 15 residues. CDR3 in DNA: TGTGCCAGCAGTCGACCCCCGGGCTCCTACAATGAGCAGTTCTTC. This codes for CASSRPPGSYNEQFF.

This clonotype was seen repeatedly, ten times or more. This rearrangement joins TRBV6-1 to TRBJ2-2, with 8 bases identical to TRBD1. The ends lost 6 bases at V and 2 bases at J; junction bases unmatched: 5. The germline V gene encodes CDR1 MNHNS and CDR2 SASEGT. This CDR3 has 15 residues. The CDR3, as DNA: TGTGCCAGCAGGAAGGGACAGGTTAACACCGGGGAGCTGTTTTTT. Translated, it gives CASRKGQVNTGELFF.

This chain joins TRBV11-2 and TRBJ1-3; D remains unclear. V lost 3 bases, J lost 4 bases, and 7 bases lay in between. The CDR3 consists of 13 residues. Germline lookup yields CDR1 SGHAT and CDR2 FQNNGV. CDR3 bases: TGTGCCAGCAGCTTCGTACAGGGAAACACCATATATTTT. The encoded protein is CASSFVQGNTIYF.

The chain couples TRBV11-1 to TRBJ2-1, with 9 bases identical to TRBD1. V was clipped by 11 bases and J by 0 bases; unmatched bases: 17. Per the germline V gene, CDR1 is SGHAT and CDR2 is FQDESV (reference sequence). The CDR3 contains 18 residues. The DNA for the CDR3 is TGTGCCCTTCAGGGGGACAGGGAAGTTCCACGCTCCTACAATGAGCAGTTCTTC. Encoded protein: CALQGDREVPRSYNEQFF.

This clonotype has a count of ten or more. V and J are TRBV6-2 or TRBV6-3 and TRBJ2-5; TRBD1 might be the D (6 bases). This CDR3 comprises 15 residues. Germline loops: CDR1 MNHEY, CDR2 SVGEGT. Trimming took off 7 bases at V and 0 bases at J, with 15 bases between the two ends. CDR3 bases: TGTGCCAGCAACACAGACAGGACCTACCAAGAGACCCAGTACTTC. It is translated as CASNTDRTYQETQYF.

V is TRBV4-3 and J is TRBJ2-1, with 9 nucleotides matching TRBD2. The CDR3 is 17 amino acids. Germline values: CDR1 LGHNA, CDR2 YSLEER. Trimming removed 2 bases from V and 6 bases from J; junction bases left unmatched: 11. The CDR3: CASSQYPSAGGTNEQFF. The DNA for the CDR3 is TGCGCCAGCAGCCAATACCCCTCCGCGGGAGGGACCAATGAGCAGTTCTTC.

This clonotype has just a few counts. This chain joins TRBV4-2 and TRBJ2-1; 16 bases align to TRBD2. This CDR3 contains 21 residues. The germline CDR1 and CDR2 sequences are LGHNA and YNFKEQ. Trimming at V came to 0 bases and at J to 2 bases, leaving 10 bases not matched to a gene. The DNA for the CDR3 is TGTGCCAGCAGCCAAGATCTCGGGACTAGCGGGAGGGCGTGGCCCTACAATGAGCAGTTCTTC. It is translated as CASSQDLGTSGRAWPYNEQFF.